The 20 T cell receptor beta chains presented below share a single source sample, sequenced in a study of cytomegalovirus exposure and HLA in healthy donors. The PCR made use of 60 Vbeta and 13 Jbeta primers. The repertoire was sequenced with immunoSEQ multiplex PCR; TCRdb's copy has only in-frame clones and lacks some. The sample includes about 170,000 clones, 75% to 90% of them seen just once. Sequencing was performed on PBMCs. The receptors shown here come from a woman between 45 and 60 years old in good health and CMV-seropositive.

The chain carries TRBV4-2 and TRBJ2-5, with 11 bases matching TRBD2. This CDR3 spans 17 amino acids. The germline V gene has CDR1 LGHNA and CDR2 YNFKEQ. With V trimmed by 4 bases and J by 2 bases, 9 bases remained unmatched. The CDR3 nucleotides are TGTGCCAGCAGCCGAACTGGGACTAGCGGAAATCAAGAGACCCAGTACTTC. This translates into CASSRTGTSGNQETQYF.

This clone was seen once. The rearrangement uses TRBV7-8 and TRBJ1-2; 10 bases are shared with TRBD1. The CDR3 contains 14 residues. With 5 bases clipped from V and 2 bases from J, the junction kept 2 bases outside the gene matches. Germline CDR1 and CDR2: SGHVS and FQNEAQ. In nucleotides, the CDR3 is TGTGCCAGCAGCCCGGGACAGGGGAACTATGGCTACACCTTC. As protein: CASSPGQGNYGYTF.

The CDR3 is CASSEARSGGQRETQYF. In DNA form, the CDR3 reads TGTGCCAGCAGTGAAGCACGGAGCGGGGGGCAGAGAGAGACCCAGTACTTC. The gene calls are TRBV2 and TRBJ2-5; 9 nucleotides match TRBD2. Germline V gives CDR1 SNHLY, CDR2 FYNNEI. After removal of 0 bases from V and 4 bases from J, the junction contained 9 bases not matched to a gene. This CDR3 has 17 residues.

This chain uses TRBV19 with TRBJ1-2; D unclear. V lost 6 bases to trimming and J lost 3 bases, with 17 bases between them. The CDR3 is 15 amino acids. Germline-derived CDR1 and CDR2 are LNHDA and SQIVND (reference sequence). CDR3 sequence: CASSYLREYYYGYTF. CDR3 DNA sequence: TGTGCCAGTAGCTATTTGAGGGAATATTACTATGGCTACACCTTC.

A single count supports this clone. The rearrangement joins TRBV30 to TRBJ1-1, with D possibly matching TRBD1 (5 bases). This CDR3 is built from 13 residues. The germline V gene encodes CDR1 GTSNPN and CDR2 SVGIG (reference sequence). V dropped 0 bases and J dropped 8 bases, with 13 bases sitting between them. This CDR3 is CAWSVQSDREAFF. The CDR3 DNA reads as TGTGCCTGGAGTGTACAGAGTGACAGAGAAGCTTTCTTT.

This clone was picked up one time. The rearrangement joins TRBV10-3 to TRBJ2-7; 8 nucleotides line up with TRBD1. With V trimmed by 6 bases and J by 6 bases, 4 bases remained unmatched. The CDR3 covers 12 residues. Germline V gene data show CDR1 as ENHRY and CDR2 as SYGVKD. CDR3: CAISPTGVEQYF. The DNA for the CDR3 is TGTGCCATCAGCCCGACAGGGGTCGAGCAGTACTTC.

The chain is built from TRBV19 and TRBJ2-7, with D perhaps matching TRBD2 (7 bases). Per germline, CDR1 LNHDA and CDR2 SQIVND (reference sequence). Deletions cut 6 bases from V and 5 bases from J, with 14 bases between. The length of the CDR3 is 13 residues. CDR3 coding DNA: TGTGCCAGTAGGATGGGGGGGGCGAACGAGCAGTACTTC. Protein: CASRMGGANEQYF.

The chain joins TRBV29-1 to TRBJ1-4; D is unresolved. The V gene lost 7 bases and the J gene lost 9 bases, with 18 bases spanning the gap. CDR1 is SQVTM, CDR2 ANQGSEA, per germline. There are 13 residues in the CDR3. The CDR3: CSAGRSLDQKLFF. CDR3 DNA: TGCAGCGCGGGTCGGAGCCTAGACCAAAAACTGTTTTTT.

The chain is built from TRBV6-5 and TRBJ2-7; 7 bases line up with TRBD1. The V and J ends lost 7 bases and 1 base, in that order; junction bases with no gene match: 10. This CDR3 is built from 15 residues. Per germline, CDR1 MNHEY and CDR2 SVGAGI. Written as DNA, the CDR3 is TGTGCCAGCATGAGGAGACAGGGTTCATCCTACGAGCAGTACTTC. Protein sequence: CASMRRQGSSYEQYF.

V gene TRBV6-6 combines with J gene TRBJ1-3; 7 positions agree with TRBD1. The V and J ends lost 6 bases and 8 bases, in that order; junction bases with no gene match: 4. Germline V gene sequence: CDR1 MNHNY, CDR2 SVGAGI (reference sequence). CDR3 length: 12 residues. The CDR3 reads CASSLQGDTIYF. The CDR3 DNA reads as TGTGCCAGCAGCCTCCAGGGGGACACCATATATTTT.

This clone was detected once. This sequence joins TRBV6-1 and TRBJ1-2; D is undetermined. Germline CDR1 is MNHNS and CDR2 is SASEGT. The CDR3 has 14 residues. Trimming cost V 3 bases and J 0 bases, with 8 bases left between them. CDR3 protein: CASSEASANYGYTF. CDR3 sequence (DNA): TGTGCCAGCAGTGAGGCATCCGCTAACTATGGCTACACCTTC.

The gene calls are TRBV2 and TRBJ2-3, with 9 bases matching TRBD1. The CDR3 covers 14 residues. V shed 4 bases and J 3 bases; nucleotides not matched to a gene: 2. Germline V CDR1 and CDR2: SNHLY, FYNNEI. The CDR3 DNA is TGTGCCAGCAGTGGGGACAGGGCGACAGATACGCAGTATTTT. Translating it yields CASSGDRATDTQYF.

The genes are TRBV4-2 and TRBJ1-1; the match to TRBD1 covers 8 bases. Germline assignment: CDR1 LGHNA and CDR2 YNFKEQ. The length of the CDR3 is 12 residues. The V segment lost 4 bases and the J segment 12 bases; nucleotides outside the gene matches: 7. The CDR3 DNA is TGTGCCAGCAGCCTCGTACAGGGGGAGACTTTCTTT. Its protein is CASSLVQGETFF.

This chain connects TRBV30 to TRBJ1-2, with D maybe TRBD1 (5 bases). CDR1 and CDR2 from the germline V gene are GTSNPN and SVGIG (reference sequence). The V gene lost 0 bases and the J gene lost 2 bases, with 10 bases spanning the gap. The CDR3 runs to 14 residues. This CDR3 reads CAWSVAGYNYGYTF. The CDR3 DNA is TGTGCCTGGAGTGTAGCAGGGTACAACTATGGCTACACCTTC.

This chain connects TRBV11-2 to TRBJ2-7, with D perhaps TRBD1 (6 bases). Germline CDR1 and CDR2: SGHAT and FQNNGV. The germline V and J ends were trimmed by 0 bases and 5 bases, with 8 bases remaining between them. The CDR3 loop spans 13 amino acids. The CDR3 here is CASSLDRQDEQYF. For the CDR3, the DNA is TGTGCCAGCAGCTTAGATAGACAGGACGAGCAGTACTTC.

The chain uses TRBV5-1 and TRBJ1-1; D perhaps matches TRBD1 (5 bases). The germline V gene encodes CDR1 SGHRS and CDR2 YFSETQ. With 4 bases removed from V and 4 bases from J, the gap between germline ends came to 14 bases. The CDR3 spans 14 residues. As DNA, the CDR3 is TGCGCCAGCAGCGACTCGAGCCAGGGCACTGAAGCTTTCTTT. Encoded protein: CASSDSSQGTEAFF.

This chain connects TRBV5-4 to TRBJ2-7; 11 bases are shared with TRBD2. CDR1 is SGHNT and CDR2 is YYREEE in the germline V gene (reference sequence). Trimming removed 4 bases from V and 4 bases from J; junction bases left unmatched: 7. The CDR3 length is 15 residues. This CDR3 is CASSLLAGEGYEQYF. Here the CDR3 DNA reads TGTGCCAGCAGCCTACTAGCGGGGGAGGGTTACGAGCAGTACTTC.

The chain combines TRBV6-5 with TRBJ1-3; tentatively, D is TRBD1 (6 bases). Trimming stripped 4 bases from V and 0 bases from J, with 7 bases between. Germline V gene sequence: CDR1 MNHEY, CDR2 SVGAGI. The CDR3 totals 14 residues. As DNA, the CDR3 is TGTGCCAGCAGTTCAGGGGCCTCTGGAAACACCATATATTTT. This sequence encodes CASSSGASGNTIYF.

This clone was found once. CDR3 sequence reads: CASRSPGQGYEQYF. The CDR3 coding sequence is TGTGCCAGCAGGTCTCCGGGACAGGGTTACGAGCAGTACTTC. The chain links TRBV27 to TRBJ2-7; 9 nucleotides align to TRBD1. The junction had 7 bases not matched to a gene; V was cut back by 6 bases and J by 4 bases. Germline CDR1 is MNHEY and CDR2 is SMNVEV (reference sequence). The CDR3 runs to 14 residues.

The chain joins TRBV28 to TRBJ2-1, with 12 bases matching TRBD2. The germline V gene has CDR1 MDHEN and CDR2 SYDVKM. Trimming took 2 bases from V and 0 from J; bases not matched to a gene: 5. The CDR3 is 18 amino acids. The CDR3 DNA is TGTGCCAGCAGTTTAGGACTAGCGGGGCCCGGCTCCTACAATGAGCAGTTCTTC. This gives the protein CASSLGLAGPGSYNEQFF.